This TCR beta chain was identified during a study of OX40 agonist ivuxolimab in advanced cancers. On the study more broadly: With a range of 23 to 79, age averaged about 59 years, and approximately 83% were male.

Clones were sequenced by immunoSEQ multiplex PCR, and TCRdb holds only the in-frame ones, with some missing. The sample consists of 50,000 to 70,000 clones, around 88% of them appearing once. This clone was seen only a few times. This CDR3 spans 13 amino acids. Germline-derived CDR1 and CDR2 are LNHDA and SQIVND (reference sequence). Trimming left V 5 bases short and J 5 bases short, with 10 bases between. This TCR was recovered from an adult with an advanced solid tumor such as melanoma, head and neck, liver or kidney cancer. The sample here was CD4+ or CD8+ T cells sorted from blood, taken in a trial of the OX40 agonist ivuxolimab. This sequence joins TRBV19 and TRBJ1-3, with a possible D match to TRBD1 (6 bases). The CDR3 loop reads CASSSTGRNTIYF. The CDR3 DNA sequence: TGTGCCAGTAGTTCAACAGGGCGAAACACCATATATTTT.